The entry below gives a single TCR beta chain sequence along with its context. Its antigen is not known. Each CDR3 protein gets one entry after TCRdb re-called the reads with MiXCR. The sample gives around 530,000 distinct CDR3 sequences, about 15% of which show up once; 20% to 30% is in the top ten. This entry belongs to a study of T cell repertoires in cytomegalovirus infection. Looking at the study overall: Public TCR beta signatures provided an indication of both CMV infection and a matching HLA type. Overall study results and limits: Cumulative public TCR beta family frequency identified carriers of CMV plus the relevant HLA. Clonotypes of TCR beta that were HLA-C-restricted and CMV-specific dominated the ex vivo response.

J gave up 1 base and V 7 bases, and 7 bases lay outside the gene matches. This CDR3 spans 14 amino acids. CDR1 is SGDLS, CDR2 YYNGEE, per germline. The clonotype was recovered from a human donor in good health (CMV status not recorded). Some clones in this sample may be carry-over from other donors' samples. The J gene is TRBJ2-7, the V gene TRBV9; 8 bases agree with TRBD1. The sample was CD8+ T cells from PBMCs. The chain's CDR3 is CASSRTGKSYEQYF. CDR3 sequence (DNA): TGTGCCAGCTCTAGGACAGGGAAATCCTACGAGCAGTACTTC.